This T cell receptor (beta chain) was profiled in a study of blood T cell repertoires in COVID-19. Across the whole study: Italy, Spain and the United States were the sources of the convalescent and acute COVID-19 samples.

Per the original data handling: For nucleated cells, counts were estimated from reference gene primer amplification. Sequenced by immunoSEQ multiplex PCR; TCRdb stores in-frame clones only, minus some. That table supplies the V and J calls and clone size; D and trimming were determined from the DNA. The sample lists approximately 240,000 clones, 82% occurring once. The specimen sequenced was peripheral blood. This clonotype was obtained from a woman over 75 with active or convalescent COVID-19.

Here the CDR3 reads CSGGLTQETQYF. DNA for the CDR3: TGCAGCGGGGGACTAACTCAAGAGACCCAGTACTTC. The rearrangement joins TRBV29-1 to TRBJ2-5; 7 nucleotides agree with TRBD2. The CDR3 runs to 12 residues. With 7 bases clipped from V and 2 bases from J, the junction kept 4 bases outside the gene matches. The V gene's germline CDR1 is SQVTM and CDR2 ANQGSEA. The whole variable domain, remainder taken from reference TRBV29-1 and TRBJ2-5, is SAVISQKPSRDICQRGTSLTIQCQVDSQVTMMFWYRQQPGQSLTLIATANQGSEATYESGFVIDKFPISRPNLTFSTLTVSNMSPEDSSIYLCSGGLTQETQYFGPGTRLLVL.